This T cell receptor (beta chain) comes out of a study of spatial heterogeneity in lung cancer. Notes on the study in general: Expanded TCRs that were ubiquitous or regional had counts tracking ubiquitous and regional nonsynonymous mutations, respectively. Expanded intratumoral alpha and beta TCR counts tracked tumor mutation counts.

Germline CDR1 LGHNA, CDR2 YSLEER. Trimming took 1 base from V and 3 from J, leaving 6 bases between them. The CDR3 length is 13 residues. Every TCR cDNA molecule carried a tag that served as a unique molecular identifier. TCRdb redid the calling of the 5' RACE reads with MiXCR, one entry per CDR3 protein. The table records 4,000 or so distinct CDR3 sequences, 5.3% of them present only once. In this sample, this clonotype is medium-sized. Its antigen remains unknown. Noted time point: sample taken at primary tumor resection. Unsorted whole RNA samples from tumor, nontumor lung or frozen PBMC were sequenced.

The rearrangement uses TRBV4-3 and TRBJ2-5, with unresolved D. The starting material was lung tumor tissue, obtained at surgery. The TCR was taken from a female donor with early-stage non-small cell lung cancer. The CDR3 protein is CASSQAAEETQYF. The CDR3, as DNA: TGCGCCAGCAGCCAAGCGGCGGAAGAGACCCAGTACTTC.